These 7 T cell receptor beta chains were sequenced from one sample in a study of post-analysis software for immune sequencing data. Findings and caveats of the study: TRBV5-6, TRBV5-1 and TRBV20-1 belonged to a set of roughly 5 TRBV segments that were more frequent in patients than controls.

TCR beta cDNA libraries included unique molecular identifiers. Via MiXCR, TCRdb re-called the PCR reads, giving one row per CDR3 protein. The sample holds 450,000 to 650,000 distinct CDR3 sequences, roughly 47% seen once. For these receptors, no antigen is known. Sequenced: blood. Every receptor here comes from a girl aged 5-17 years with multiple sclerosis.

Only a few counts were recorded for this clonotype. The chain combines TRBV4-2 with TRBJ2-5, with a weak D call TRBD1 (7 bases). The CDR3 has 16 amino acids. V was cut by 2 bases and J by 4 bases, with 17 bases left in between. Germline lookup yields CDR1 LGHNA and CDR2 YNFKEQ. The CDR3 spells CASSQRTGGGRETQYF. The CDR3 bases are TGTGCCAGCAGCCAAAGGACAGGAGGGGGCCGAGAGACCCAGTACTTC.

The V call is TRBV12-3 or TRBV12-4, the J call TRBJ1-1; D is unresolved. CDR3 length: 12 residues. Trimming pared 8 bases from V and 0 bases from J, leaving 7 bases between. The CDR3 protein is CASGAMNTEAFF. CDR3 DNA sequence: TGTGCCAGCGGAGCCATGAACACTGAAGCTTTCTTT.

The CDR3 DNA reads TGCAGCGTTCAAACTAGCGGGATACTCACAGATACGCAGTATTTT. The encoded protein is CSVQTSGILTDTQYF. V is TRBV29-1 and J is TRBJ2-3; 10 bases match TRBD2. Germline loops: CDR1 SQVTM, CDR2 ANQGSEA. V trimming: 5 bases; J trimming: 2 bases; junction bases outside the gene matches: 7. The CDR3 is made up of 15 amino acids.

V usage is TRBV11-2 and J usage is TRBJ2-7; 11 bases line up with TRBD2. Germline V lookup: CDR1 SGHAT, CDR2 FQNNGV. J gave up 4 bases and V 0 bases, and 2 bases lay outside the gene matches. This CDR3 spans 15 amino acids. CDR3 in amino acids: CASSLEASGRYEQYF. The CDR3 coding sequence is TGTGCCAGCAGCTTAGAGGCTAGCGGGAGGTACGAGCAGTACTTC.

A word on this clonotype: A much larger clone sits a single nucleotide away, making a read error possible. J is TRBJ1-2 and V is TRBV2, with unresolved D. Germline V gene lookup returns CDR1 SNHLY and CDR2 FYNNEI. The CDR3 sequence is 13 residues long. V lost 4 bases and J lost 5, with 11 bases in between. The CDR3 DNA follows: TGTGCCAGCAGTGCCGGACGGCAGTATGGCTACACCTTC. Translating gives CASSAGRQYGYTF.

The V call is TRBV29-1, the J call TRBJ1-1; D remains ambiguous. Germline-derived CDR1 and CDR2 are SQVTM and ANQGSEA. Trimming stripped 5 bases from V and 0 bases from J, with 10 bases between. This CDR3 spans 13 amino acids. CDR3 DNA sequence: TGCAGCGTTCAAGGGCAAATGAACACTGAAGCTTTCTTT. It codes for CSVQGQMNTEAFF.

V is TRBV5-1 and J is TRBJ2-1; 7 positions match TRBD1. V was pared by 4 bases and J by 13 bases, with 5 bases of the junction left unmatched. The CDR3 runs 11 residues. CDR1 is SGHRS, CDR2 YFSETQ, per germline. The CDR3 spells CASSPDRVQFF. For the CDR3, the DNA is TGCGCCAGCAGCCCTGACAGGGTACAGTTCTTC.